The T cell receptor beta chain under discussion was sequenced for a study of shared clonotypes between healthy human individuals. Study background: The plates for each donor numbered three CD4 naive, three CD4 memory, two CD8 naive and one CD8 memory.

Profiling relied on immunoSEQ multiplex PCR, and the TCRdb table lists in-frame clones only, not all of them. The data show over 800,000 clones, about 92% seen once. This CDR3 spans 12 amino acids. With 5 bases removed from V and 11 bases from J, the gap between germline ends came to 15 bases. In germline, CDR1 is SEHNR, CDR2 FQNEAQ (reference sequence). CD45RO-negative CD8 cells positively selected for CCR7 made up the naive population, which excluded terminally differentiated effector memory CD45RA+ cells. Sequenced material: naive CD8+ T cells sorted from blood. The receptor was isolated from a man younger than 40 in good health. V gene TRBV7-9 combines with J gene TRBJ1-1, with D possibly being TRBD1 (6 bases). CDR3 residues: CASSPTQGWAFF. CDR3 coding DNA: TGTGCCAGCAGCCCGACACAGGGCTGGGCTTTCTTT.